This T cell receptor (beta chain) was profiled in a study of cytomegalovirus exposure and HLA in healthy donors. Study overall: Previous work identified roughly 120 million unique TCR beta sequences from around 200 million T cells.

V was pared by 2 bases and J by 9 bases, with 14 bases between. Germline V CDR1 and CDR2: MNHNS, SASEGT. The CDR3 spans 14 residues. This PCR relied on a set of 60 Vbeta primers and 13 Jbeta primers. Profiled with immunoSEQ multiplex PCR; TCRdb holds only in-frame clones, not every one. This table has approximately 150,000 clones, roughly 76% appearing once. The V call is TRBV6-1, the J call TRBJ1-5, with a possible D match to TRBD1 (5 bases). The receptor was isolated from a female donor in good health and CMV-seronegative. Source material: PBMCs. In DNA form, the CDR3 reads TGTGCCAGCAGTGAATTGTCTCTCGGGGGGCCCCAGCATTTT. It is translated as CASSELSLGGPQHF.